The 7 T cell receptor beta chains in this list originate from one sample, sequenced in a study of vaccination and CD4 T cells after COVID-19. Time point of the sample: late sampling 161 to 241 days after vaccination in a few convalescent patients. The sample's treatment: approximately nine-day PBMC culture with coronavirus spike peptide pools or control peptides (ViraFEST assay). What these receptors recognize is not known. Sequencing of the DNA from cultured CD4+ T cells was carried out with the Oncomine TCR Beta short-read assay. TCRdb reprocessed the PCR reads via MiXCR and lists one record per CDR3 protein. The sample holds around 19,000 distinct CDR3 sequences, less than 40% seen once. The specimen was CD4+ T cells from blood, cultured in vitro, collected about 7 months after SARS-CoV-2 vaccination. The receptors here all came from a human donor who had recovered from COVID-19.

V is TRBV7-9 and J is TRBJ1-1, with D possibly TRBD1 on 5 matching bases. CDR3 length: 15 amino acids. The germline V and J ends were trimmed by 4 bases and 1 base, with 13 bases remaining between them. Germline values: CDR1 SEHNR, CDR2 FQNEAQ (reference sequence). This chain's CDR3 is CASSWQGVANTEAFF. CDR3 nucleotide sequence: TGTGCCAGCAGCTGGCAGGGTGTAGCGAACACTGAAGCTTTCTTT.

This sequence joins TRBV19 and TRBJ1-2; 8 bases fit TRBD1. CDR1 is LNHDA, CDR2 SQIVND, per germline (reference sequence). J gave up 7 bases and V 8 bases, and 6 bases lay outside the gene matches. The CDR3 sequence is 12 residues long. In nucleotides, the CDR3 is TGTGCCAGTGCGAGCAGGGGGCCTGGCTACACCTTC. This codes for CASASRGPGYTF.

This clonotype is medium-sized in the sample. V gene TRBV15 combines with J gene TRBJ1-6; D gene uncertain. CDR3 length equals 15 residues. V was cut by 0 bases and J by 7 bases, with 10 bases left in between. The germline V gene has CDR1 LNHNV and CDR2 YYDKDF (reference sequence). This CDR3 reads CATSRDTHQNSPLHF. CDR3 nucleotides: TGTGCCACCAGCAGAGATACACACCAGAATTCACCCCTCCACTTT.

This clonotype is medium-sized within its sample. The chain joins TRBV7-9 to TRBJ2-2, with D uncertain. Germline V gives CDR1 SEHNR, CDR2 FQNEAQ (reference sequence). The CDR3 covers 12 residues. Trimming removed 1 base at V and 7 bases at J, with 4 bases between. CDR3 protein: CASSLEVGELFF. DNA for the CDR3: TGTGCCAGCAGCTTAGAGGTCGGGGAGCTGTTTTTT. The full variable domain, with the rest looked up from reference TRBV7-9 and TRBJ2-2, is DTGVSQNPRHKITKRGQNVTFRCDPISEHNRLYWYRQTLGQGPEFLTYFQNEAQLEKSRLLSDRFSAERPKGSFSTLEIQRTEQGDSAMYLCASSLEVGELFFGEGSRLTVL.

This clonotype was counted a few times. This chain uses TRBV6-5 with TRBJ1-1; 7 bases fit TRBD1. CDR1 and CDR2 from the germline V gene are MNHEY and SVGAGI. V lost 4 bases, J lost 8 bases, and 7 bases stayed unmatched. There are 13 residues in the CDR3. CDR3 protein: CASSLTGREEAFF. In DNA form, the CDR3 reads TGTGCCAGCAGTTTGACAGGGCGGGAGGAAGCTTTCTTT.

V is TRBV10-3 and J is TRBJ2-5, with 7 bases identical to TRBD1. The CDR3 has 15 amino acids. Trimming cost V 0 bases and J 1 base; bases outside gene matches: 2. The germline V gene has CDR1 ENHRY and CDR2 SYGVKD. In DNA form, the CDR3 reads TGTGCCATCAGTGAGTCCCGGGACAGCCAAGAGACCCAGTACTTC. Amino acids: CAISESRDSQETQYF.

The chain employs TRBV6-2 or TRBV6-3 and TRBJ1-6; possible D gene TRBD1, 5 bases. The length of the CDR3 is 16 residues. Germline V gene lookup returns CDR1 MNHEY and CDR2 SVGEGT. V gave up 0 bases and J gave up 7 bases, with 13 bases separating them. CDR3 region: CASSYSIGRGNSPLHF. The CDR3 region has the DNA TGTGCCAGCAGTTACTCGATCGGACGGGGGAATTCACCCCTCCACTTT.